This T cell receptor (beta chain) is drawn from a study of T cell responses to AZD1222 COVID-19 vaccine. The overall study: The study pooled second doses at about 4 or about 12 weeks.

This clone was observed at least ten times. The antigen is undetermined. This CDR3 has 16 residues. Germline V gene sequence: CDR1 KGHSH, CDR2 LQKENI. V gave up 6 bases and J gave up 6 bases; unmatched junction bases: 13. Overall study findings and caveats: Receipt of two AZD1222 doses was followed by a rise in Spike-specific TCR breadth and depth. Among the donors, most were white British and more were female, and clonal diversity was possibly underestimated.

The method was immunoSEQ multiplex PCR; TCRdb's version includes in-frame clones alone and lacks a portion of them. The table records 120,000 or so clones, approximately 90% of them present only once. This clonotype was obtained from an adult in good health. The specimen comprised peripheral blood, sampled on day 0 of AZD1222 vaccination. The chain has TRBV18 and TRBJ2-2, with 7 bases matching TRBD1. For the CDR3, the DNA is TGTGCCAGCTCGCCCTCGACAGGGAAAATTTCCGGGGAGCTGTTTTTT. Residues: CASSPSTGKISGELFF.